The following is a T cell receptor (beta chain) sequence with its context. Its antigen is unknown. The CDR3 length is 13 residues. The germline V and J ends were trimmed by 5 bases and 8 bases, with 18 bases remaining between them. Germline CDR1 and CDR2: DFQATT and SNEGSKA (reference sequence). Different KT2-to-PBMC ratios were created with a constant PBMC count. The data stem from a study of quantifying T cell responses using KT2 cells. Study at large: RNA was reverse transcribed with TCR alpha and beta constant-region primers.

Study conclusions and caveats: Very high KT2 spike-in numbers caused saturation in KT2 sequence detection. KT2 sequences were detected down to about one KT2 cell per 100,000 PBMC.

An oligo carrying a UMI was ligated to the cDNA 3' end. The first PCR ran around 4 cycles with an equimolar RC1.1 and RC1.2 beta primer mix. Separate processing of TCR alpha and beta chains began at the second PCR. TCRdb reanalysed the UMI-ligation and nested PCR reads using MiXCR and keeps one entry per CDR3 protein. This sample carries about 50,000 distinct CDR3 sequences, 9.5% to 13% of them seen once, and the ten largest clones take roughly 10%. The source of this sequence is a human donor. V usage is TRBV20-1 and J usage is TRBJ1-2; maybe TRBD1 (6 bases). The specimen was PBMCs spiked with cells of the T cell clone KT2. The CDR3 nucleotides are TGCAGTGCTCCCCCCCAACAGGGACGAGGCTACACCTTC. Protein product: CSAPPQQGRGYTF.